This TCR beta chain was obtained from a study of T cell responses to AZD1222 COVID-19 vaccine. As regards this clone: No antigen is known for it.

This CDR3 comprises 15 residues. Germline lookup yields CDR1 SGHNT and CDR2 YYREEE (reference sequence). J was trimmed by 1 base and V by 5 bases; bases with no gene match: 6. Notes on the study in general: Clonal diversity may have been underestimated, and the donors were mostly white British, with more females than males. No repertoire was sampled before or during the peak T cell response, only after it. Reportedly, nearly half the spike-specific TCRs target unmutated variant regions. Elevations in Spike-specific TCR breadth and depth followed administration of two AZD1222 doses.

TCRdb's copy holds only in-frame clones and misses some; the assay was immunoSEQ multiplex PCR. Among roughly 110,000 clones listed, approximately 90% were seen once. The clonotype was recovered from an adult in good health. The chain couples TRBV5-4 to TRBJ2-1, with TRBD2 matching over 7 bases. The sequencing here drew on peripheral blood, taken on day 0 of AZD1222 vaccination. CDR3 in amino acids: CASRQSGVSYNEQFF. CDR3 coding DNA: TGTGCCAGCAGGCAAAGCGGGGTTTCCTACAATGAGCAGTTCTTC.